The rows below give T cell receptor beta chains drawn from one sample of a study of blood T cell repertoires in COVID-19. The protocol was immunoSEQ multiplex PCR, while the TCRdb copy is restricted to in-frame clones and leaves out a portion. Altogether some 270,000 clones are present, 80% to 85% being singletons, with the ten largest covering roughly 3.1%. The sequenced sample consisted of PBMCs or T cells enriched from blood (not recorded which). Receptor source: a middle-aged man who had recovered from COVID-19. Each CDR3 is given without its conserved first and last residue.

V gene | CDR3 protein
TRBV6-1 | ASSDGAHEQF
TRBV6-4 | ASGRTGSGTDTQY
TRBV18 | ASSTLGTARNQPQH
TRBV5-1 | ASSVGQGMLDTEAF
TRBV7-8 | ASSLGQHRGDTEAF
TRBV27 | ASSDREARNYEQY
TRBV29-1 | SVAKGGGEQY
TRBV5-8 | ASSLRDFMRGEKLF
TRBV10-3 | AISDVRDTSMETQY
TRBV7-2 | ASSPAPGQGAYGYT
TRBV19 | ASRGRDRVRQPQH
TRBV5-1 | ASSLGPLGTSGSSYNEQF
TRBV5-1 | ASSRGTGPTVTQY
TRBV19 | ASSIPNRDRDTGELF
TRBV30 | AWSVSWEAF
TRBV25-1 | ASVQAGAEAF
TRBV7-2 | ASSFGSRGPTYEAF
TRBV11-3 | ASSLLAGLNTEAF
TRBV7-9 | ASSLADSTSGPTAGEQF
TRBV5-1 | ASSLDRGSLYNEQF
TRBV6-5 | ASRLAGKYEQY
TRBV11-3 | ASSLAEGNTIY
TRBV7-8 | ASSFSGQSNQPQH
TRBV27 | ASSPGTGYQPQH
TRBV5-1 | ASSLNDRGFYNEQF
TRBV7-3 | ASSQRGGHSGYT
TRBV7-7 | ASSLSGGTQY
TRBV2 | ARNGLPQH
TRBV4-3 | ASSRLAGGDTGELF
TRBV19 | ASSYGGGNNEQF
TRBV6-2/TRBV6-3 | ASSTGTIYEQY
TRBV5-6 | ASRGGVSWETQY
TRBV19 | ASSMGGGTQY
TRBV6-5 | ASSRYRGANTEAF
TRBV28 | ASSPPSPVAGGTPGANVLT
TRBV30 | AWSTSGGSYEQY
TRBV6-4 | ASSVEGSSNYGYT
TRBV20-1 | SARLTYEQY
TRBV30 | AWSELPGEPQH
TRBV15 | ATSSRQTLREQY
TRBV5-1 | ASSLGTGSETQY
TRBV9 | ASSISAPNYGYT
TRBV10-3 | AINTRDKNSYNEQF
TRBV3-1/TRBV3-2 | ASGTGSHEQY
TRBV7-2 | ASSLDLSTGQF
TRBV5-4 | ASSLESTPYGYT
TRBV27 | ASSLDRGRTYEQY
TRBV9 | ASSVEPTTLAGYT
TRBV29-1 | SVGPRGGYNEQF
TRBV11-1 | ASSPMGQGSYEQY
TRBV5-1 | ASSLVSGGSSYEQY
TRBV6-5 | ASKASTSGTDTQY
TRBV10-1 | ASSEAGGSSYNEQF
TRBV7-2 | ASSPFPGQPQH
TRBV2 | ASRAGGVEQY